Given below is one T cell receptor (beta chain) in context. Its antigen is unidentified. V lost 3 bases, J lost 4 bases, and 8 bases stayed unmatched. This CDR3 region has 16 residues. CDR1 is GTSNPN, CDR2 SVGIG, per germline (reference sequence). Using immunoSEQ multiplex PCR, the repertoire was profiled, and TCRdb retains in-frame clones only, with some absent. The sample records around 25,000 clones, 95% being singletons. The data stem from a study of T cell clonotyping in hematopoietic cell transplantation. Regarding the study as a whole: At the given depth, recipient repertoires were over 95% de novo clonotypes. Pathologically expanded recipient clonotypes increased progressively from day 30 to day 180 as diversity fell.

The chain carries TRBV30 and TRBJ1-5, with 11 bases that match TRBD1. The sample taken for sequencing was peripheral blood mononuclear cells. The source of this sequence is a man aged 50-60 years in good health. Some clones in this sample may be carry-over from other donors' samples. This chain's CDR3 is CAWSLPGTGGNQPQHF. DNA of the CDR3: TGTGCCTGGAGCCTACCCGGGACAGGGGGGAATCAGCCCCAGCATTTT. Based on the CDR3 plus reference TRBV30 and TRBJ1-5, the full variable domain is SQTIHQWPATLVQPVGSPLSLECTVEGTSNPNLYWYRQAAGRGLQLLFYSVGIGQISSEVPQNLSASRPQDRQFILSSKKLLLSDSGFYLCAWSLPGTGGNQPQHFGDGTRLSIL.